Sequencing of this T cell receptor beta chain was carried out in a study of OX40 agonist ivuxolimab in advanced cancers. Study in general: Three patients, one with hepatocellular carcinoma and two with cutaneous melanoma, achieved partial responses. Study outcomes and limitations: The mean number of expanded clones was higher in CD8+ T cells than in CD4+.

Comment on this clone: Its cognate antigen is unknown.

Method: immunoSEQ multiplex PCR; TCRdb's copy keeps in-frame clones and lacks some. The data contain 69,000 or so clones, about 84% of them singletons. CDR1 is SGDLS, CDR2 YYNGEE, per germline. There are 13 residues in the CDR3. V was clipped by 0 bases and J by 6 bases, with 9 bases between them. This sequence was found in an adult with an advanced solid tumor such as melanoma, head and neck, liver or kidney cancer. Sequencing was performed on CD4+ or CD8+ T cells sorted from blood, taken in a trial of the OX40 agonist ivuxolimab. The V call is TRBV9, the J call TRBJ1-2; no clear D gene. In DNA, the CDR3 is TGTGCCAGCAGCGTAGGCCCCGTTAATGGCTACACCTTC. This codes for CASSVGPVNGYTF.